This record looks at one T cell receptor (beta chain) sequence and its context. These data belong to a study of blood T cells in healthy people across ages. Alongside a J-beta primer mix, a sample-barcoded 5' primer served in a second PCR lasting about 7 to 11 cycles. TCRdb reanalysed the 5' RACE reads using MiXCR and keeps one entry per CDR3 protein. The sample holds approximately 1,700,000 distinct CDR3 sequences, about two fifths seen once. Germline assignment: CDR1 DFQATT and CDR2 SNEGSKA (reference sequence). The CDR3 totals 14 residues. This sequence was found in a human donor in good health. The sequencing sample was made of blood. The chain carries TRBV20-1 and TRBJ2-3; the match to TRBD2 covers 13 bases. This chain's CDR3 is CSGTSGDFTDTQYF. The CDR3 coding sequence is TGCAGCGGGACTAGCGGGGATTTCACAGATACGCAGTATTTT.